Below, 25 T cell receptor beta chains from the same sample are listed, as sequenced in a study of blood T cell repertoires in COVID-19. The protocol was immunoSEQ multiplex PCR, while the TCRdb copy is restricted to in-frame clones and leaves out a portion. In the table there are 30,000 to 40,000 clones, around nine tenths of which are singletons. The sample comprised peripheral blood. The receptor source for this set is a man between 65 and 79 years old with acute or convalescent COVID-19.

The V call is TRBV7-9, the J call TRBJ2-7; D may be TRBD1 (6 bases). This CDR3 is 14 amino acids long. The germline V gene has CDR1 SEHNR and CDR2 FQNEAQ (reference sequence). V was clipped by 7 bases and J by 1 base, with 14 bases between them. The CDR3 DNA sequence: TGTGCCAGCACCCCGACAGGAGGATCCTACGAGCAGTACTTC. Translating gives CASTPTGGSYEQYF.

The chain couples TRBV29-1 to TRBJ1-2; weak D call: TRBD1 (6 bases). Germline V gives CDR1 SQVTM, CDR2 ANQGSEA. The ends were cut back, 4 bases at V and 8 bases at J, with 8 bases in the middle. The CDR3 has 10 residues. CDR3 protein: CSVVGAGYTF. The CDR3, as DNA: TGCAGCGTTGTGGGGGCCGGCTACACCTTC.

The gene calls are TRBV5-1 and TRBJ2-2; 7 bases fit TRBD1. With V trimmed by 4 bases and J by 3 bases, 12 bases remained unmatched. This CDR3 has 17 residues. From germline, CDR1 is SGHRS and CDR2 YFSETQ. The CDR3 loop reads CASSPGQGGADTGELFF. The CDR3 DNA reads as TGCGCCAGCAGCCCGGGGCAAGGGGGCGCGGACACCGGGGAGCTGTTTTTT.

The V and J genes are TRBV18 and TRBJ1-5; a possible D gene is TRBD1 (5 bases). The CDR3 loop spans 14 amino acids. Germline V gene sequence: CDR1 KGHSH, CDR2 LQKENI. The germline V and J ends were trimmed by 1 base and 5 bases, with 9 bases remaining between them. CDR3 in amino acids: CASSPLGADQPQHF. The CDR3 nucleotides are TGTGCCAGCTCACCACTTGGGGCGGATCAGCCCCAGCATTTT.

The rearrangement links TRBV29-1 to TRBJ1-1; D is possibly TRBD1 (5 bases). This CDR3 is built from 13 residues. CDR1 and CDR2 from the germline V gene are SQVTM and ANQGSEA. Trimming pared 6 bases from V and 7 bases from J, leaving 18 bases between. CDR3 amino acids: CSVSGGVGLEAFF. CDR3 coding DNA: TGCAGCGTCTCGGGGGGGGTCGGGCTTGAAGCTTTCTTT.

For the CDR3, the DNA is TGTGCCAGCAGCTTAGGAGGGCTCACCGGGGAGCTGTTTTTT. Its protein product is CASSLGGLTGELFF. This sequence joins TRBV7-9 and TRBJ2-2, with a possible D match to TRBD2 (5 bases). The CDR3 totals 14 residues. Trimming removed 1 base at V and 4 bases at J, with 7 bases between. The germline V gene has CDR1 SEHNR and CDR2 FQNEAQ (reference sequence).

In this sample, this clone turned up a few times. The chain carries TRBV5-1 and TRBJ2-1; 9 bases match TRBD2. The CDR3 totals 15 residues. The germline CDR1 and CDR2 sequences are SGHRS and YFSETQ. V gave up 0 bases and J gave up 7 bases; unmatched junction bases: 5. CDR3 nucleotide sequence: TGCGCCAGCAGCTTGGGGTCTAGCGGGGTTAATGAGCAGTTCTTC. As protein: CASSLGSSGVNEQFF.

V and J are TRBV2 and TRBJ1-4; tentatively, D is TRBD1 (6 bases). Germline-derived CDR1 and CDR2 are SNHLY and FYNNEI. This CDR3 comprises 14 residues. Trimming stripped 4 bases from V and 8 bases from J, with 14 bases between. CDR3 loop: CASSALRGREKLFF. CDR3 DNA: TGTGCCAGCAGTGCCCTCAGGGGCAGGGAAAAACTGTTTTTT.

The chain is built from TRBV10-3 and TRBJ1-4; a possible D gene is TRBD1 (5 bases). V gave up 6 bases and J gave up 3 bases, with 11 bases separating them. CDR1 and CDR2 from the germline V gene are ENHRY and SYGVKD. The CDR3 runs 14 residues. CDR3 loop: CAIRAGRPNEKLFF. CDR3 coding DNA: TGTGCCATCAGGGCAGGGAGGCCTAATGAAAAACTGTTTTTT.

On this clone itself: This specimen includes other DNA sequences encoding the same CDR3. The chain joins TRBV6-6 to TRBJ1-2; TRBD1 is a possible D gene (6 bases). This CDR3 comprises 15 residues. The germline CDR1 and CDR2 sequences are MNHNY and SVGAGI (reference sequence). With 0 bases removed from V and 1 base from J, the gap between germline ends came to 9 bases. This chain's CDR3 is CASSYSQGLNYGYTF. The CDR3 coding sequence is TGTGCCAGCAGTTACTCTCAGGGGCTTAACTATGGCTACACCTTC.

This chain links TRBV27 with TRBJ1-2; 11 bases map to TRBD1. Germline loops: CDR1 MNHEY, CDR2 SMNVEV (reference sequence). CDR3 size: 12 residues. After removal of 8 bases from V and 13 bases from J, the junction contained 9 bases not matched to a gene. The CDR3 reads CASGTRDRGCTF. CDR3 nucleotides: TGTGCCAGCGGGACCCGGGACAGGGGGTGCACCTTC.

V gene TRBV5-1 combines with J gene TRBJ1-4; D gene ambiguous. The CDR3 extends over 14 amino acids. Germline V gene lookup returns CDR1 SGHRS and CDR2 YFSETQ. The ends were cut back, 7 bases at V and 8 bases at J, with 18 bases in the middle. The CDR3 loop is CASGPGAGREKLFF. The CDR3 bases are TGCGCCAGCGGCCCGGGTGCGGGTCGAGAAAAACTGTTTTTT.

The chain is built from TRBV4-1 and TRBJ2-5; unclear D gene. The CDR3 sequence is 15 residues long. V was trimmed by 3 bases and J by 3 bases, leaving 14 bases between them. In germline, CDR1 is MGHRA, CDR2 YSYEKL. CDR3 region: CASSQSERVEETQYF. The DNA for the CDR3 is TGCGCCAGCAGCCAGTCGGAACGGGTGGAAGAGACCCAGTACTTC.

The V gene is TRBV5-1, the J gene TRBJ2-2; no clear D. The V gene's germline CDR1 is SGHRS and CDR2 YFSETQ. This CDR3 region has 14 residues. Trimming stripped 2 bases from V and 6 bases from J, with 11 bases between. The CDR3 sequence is CASSFLRPAGELFF. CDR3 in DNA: TGCGCCAGCAGCTTCCTCAGGCCAGCCGGGGAGCTGTTTTTT.

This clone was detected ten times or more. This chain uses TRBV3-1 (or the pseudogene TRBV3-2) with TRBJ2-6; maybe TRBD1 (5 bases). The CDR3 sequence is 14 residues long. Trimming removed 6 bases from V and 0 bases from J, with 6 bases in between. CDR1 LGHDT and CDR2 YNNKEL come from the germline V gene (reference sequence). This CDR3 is CASRTASGANVLTF. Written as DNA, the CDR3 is TGTGCCAGCAGGACAGCCTCTGGGGCCAACGTCCTGACTTTC.

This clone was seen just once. Here the CDR3 DNA reads TGTGCCAGCAGTGAAGGGGCAGTGTCTCTTAATTCACCCCTCCACTTT. This encodes CASSEGAVSLNSPLHF. The chain combines TRBV6-1 with TRBJ1-6; D not resolved. The CDR3 consists of 16 residues. Germline CDR1 is MNHNS and CDR2 is SASEGT. Deletions cut 1 base from V and 6 bases from J, with 13 bases between.

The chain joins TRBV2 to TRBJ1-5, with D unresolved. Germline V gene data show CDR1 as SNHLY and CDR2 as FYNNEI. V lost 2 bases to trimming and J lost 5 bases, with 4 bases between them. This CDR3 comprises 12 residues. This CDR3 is CASSERYQPQHF. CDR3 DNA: TGTGCCAGCAGTGAACGGTATCAGCCCCAGCATTTT.

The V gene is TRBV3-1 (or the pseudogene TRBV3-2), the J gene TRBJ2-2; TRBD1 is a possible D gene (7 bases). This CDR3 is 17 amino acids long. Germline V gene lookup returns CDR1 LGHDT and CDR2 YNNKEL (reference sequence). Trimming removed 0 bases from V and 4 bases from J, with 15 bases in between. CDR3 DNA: TGTGCCAGCAGCCAAGATGGAGGGGGCGCAAGCACCGGGGAGCTGTTTTTT. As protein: CASSQDGGGASTGELFF.

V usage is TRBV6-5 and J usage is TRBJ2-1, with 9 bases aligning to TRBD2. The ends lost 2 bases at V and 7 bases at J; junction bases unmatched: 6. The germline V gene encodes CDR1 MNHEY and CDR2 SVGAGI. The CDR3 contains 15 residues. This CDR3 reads CASSYQLAGGNEQFF. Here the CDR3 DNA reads TGTGCCAGCAGTTACCAACTAGCGGGTGGGAATGAGCAGTTCTTC.

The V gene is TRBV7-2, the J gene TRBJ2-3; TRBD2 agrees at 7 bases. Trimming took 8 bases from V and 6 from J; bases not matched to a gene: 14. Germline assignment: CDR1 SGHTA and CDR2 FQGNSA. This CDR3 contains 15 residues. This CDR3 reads CASDRDYGSSDTQYF. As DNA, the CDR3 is TGTGCCAGCGACCGGGACTATGGATCTTCCGATACGCAGTATTTT.

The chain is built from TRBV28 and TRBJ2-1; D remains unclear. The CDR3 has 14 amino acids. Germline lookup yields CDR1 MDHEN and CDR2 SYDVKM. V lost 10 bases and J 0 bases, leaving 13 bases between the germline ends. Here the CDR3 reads CATWRPPSYNEQFF. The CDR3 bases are TGTGCCACGTGGCGGCCTCCCTCCTACAATGAGCAGTTCTTC.

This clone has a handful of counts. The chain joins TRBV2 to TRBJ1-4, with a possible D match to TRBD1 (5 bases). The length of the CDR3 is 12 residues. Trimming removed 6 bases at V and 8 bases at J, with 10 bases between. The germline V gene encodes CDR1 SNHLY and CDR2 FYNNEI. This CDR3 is CASRQAPEKLFF. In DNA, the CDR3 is TGTGCCAGCAGACAGGCTCCAGAAAAACTGTTTTTT.

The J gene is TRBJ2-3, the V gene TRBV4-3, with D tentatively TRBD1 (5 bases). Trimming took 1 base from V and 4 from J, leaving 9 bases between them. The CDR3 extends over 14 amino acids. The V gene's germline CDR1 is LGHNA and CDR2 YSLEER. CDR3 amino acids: CASSQGGQADTQYF. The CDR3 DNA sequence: TGCGCCAGCAGCCAAGGCGGACAAGCAGATACGCAGTATTTT.

CDR3 bases: TGTGCCAGCTCCCCTGACGTTCGTGTGACAGGCACCATATATTTT. Its protein is CASSPDVRVTGTIYF. V is TRBV18 and J is TRBJ1-3, with D perhaps matching TRBD1 (6 bases). The CDR3 runs 15 residues. Trimming took 6 bases from V and 9 from J, leaving 21 bases between them. Germline CDR1 and CDR2: KGHSH and LQKENI.

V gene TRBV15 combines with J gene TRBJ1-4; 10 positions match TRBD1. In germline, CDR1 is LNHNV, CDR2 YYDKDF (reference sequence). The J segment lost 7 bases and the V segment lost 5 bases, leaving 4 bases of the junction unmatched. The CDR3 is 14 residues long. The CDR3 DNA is TGTGCCACCAGCGACCGGGACAGGGGTGAAAAACTGTTTTTT. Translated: CATSDRDRGEKLFF. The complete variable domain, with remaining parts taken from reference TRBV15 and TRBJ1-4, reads DAMVIQNPRYQVTQFGKPVTLSCSQTLNHNVMYWYQQKSSQAPKLLFHYYDKDFNNEADTPDNFQSRRPNTSFCFLDIRSPGLGDTAMYLCATSDRDRGEKLFFGSGTQLSVL.